This note documents a single T cell receptor (beta chain) sequence. Its specificity is unknown. This specimen belongs to a study of T cells expressing NK-cell markers. The CDR3 consists of 11 residues. CDR1 ENHRY and CDR2 SYGVKD come from the germline V gene. Study results and limitations: Of CD8+ T cells, roughly 1.0-7.5% belonged to dominant NKG2C+ clonotypes in roughly 6 donors.

TCR beta libraries carry UMIs added by 5'RACE template switching. TCRdb reanalyzed the 5' RACE reads and collapses them to one entry per CDR3 protein, without DNA. In all, the sample yields 200,000 to 300,000 distinct CDR3 sequences. This sequence joins TRBV10-3 and TRBJ2-3. This TCR derives from a man aged 18 to 30 in good health. What was sequenced was blood T cells: a sorted CD56 or NKG2C T cell subset, CD4+ or CD8+ T cells, or bulk PBMC T cells (not recorded which). CDR3 residues: CAMRATDTQYF.